Given below is one T cell receptor (beta chain) in context. This clonotype was seen repeatedly, ten times or more. Which antigen it targets is not known. No base quality information exists; no much larger clone differs at one position. The CDR3 contains 15 residues, cysteine and phenylalanine counted. Left in the record is the CDR3 DNA by itself, 45 bases read in frame from the first base. Per the germline V gene, SGHDT is the CDR1 and YYEEEE is the CDR2. Between the V and J ends, shortened by 2 bases and 4 bases respectively, the junction contains 12 bases. The sample's treatment or condition label is to be understood as: allogeneic hematopoietic cell transplantation with graft depleted of TCRalphabeta T cells and CD19 B cells. Transplant recipients were children who received TCRalphabeta/CD19-depleted allogeneic hematopoietic cell grafts. The data were obtained in a study of T-cell reconstitution after alpha-beta-depleted transplantation in children (dated by TCRdb to the mid-2010s). Turning to the overall study: T-cell immune reconstitution after TCRalphabeta/CD19-depleted allogeneic hematopoietic cell transplantation in children was quantitatively tracked in the study by means of TCR repertoire profiling. Overall study outcomes, separate from this receptor: Over the following months the frequencies of hyperexpanded clones went down, and after one year T-cell counts and TCRbeta diversity were mostly credited to newly produced T cells. In some patients, high TCRbeta diversity at day 60 was attributed to recipient T cells and intrathymic progenitors that had survived conditioning. The apparently early alphabetaT-cell count recovery about two months after transplant was reportedly dependent on only several hundred rapidly expanded clones derived from non-depleted graft cells.

Libraries came from PCR. The listed sequencing device is Illumina HiSeq 2500. TCR library preparation used molecular barcoding, with unique molecular identifiers applied to normalize quantification of the TCRbeta repertoire. The public reads were reprocessed in TCRdb via fastp at Q25 and MiXCR, keeping in-frame beta chains. Duplicate CDR3 protein sequences are folded into a single record with the most common DNA and genes. Present in this sample are hundreds of thousands of distinct CDR3 sequences, roughly 8% of which were seen just once. The ten largest clones add up to approximately 6% of the sample.

The chain joins TRBV5-6 to TRBJ2-2; the D segment could be TRBD2, given 6 matching bases. This TCR was sampled from a male patient aged 10 to 17 who had a stem cell transplant for acute lymphoblastic leukemia, so the T cells may come from the graft donor. Sample: PBMCs, mostly from graft donor cells, taken 180 days after TCRalphabeta/CD19-depleted stem cell transplant. The CDR3 here reads CASSFGGTFTGELFF. The DNA sequence is given as TGTGCCAGCAGCTTTGGCGGGACTTTCACCGGGGAGCTGTTTTTT.